Sequencing of this T cell receptor (beta chain) was carried out in a study of shared clonotypes between healthy human individuals. Regarding the study as a whole: Sorted-subset sequencing was shown by rarefaction to be incomplete despite large depth. Unshared clonotypes carried lower generation probabilities than those common to all four donors.

The CDR3 loop spans 14 amino acids. Per germline, CDR1 LNHDA and CDR2 SQIVND (reference sequence). Trimming took 1 base from V and 0 from J, leaving 6 bases between them. Some clones are missing from TCRdb's copy, which holds only in-frame ones; the method was immunoSEQ multiplex PCR. The sample has fewer than 200,000 clones; 66% are singletons. Note on this clone: Its antigen is still unknown.

This receptor was identified in a man aged 25 to 45 in good health. The chain recombines TRBV19 with TRBJ1-1; no firm D call. Specimen: memory CD4+ T cells sorted from blood. Subset reported: CD45RA-negative fraction. The CDR3 DNA reads as TGTGCCAGTAGTATAGGAAACCTGAACACTGAAGCTTTCTTT. It specifies CASSIGNLNTEAFF.